These T cell receptor beta chains were read from a single sample in a study of immune evolution from preneoplasia to lung adenocarcinoma. Assay used: immunoSEQ multiplex PCR; TCRdb lists only in-frame clones, some missing. The sample includes approximately 6,500 clones, about 77% of them seen just once. The sample comprised FFPE minimally invasive lung adenocarcinoma tissue. The receptor set was obtained from a person aged 50-75 years with lung adenocarcinoma. CDR3s include the opening cysteine and the closing phenylalanine or tryptophan. Each record gives: J gene, CDR3 length, V gene, clone size, D gene, CDR3 protein, CDR3 DNA. The D gene is left open where the match is weak. The size of a clone is reported for some rows only, either as once, few or many, or as a class for expanded clones.

J: TRBJ2-3
length: 12
V: TRBV30
size: -
D: -
CDR3: CAWSPSRDTQYF
DNA: TGTGCCTGGAGTCCTAGTCGAGATACGCAGTATTTT

J: TRBJ2-3
length: 16
V: TRBV29-1
size: few
D: -
CDR3: CSVEGVSKTTTDTQYF
DNA: TGCAGCGTTGAAGGGGTGTCGAAGACCACCACAGATACGCAGTATTTT

J: TRBJ1-2
length: 15
V: TRBV25-1
size: -
D: -
CDR3: CASSGGKVPFPGYTF
DNA: TGTGCCAGCAGTGGGGGTAAGGTCCCTTTTCCTGGCTACACCTTC

J: TRBJ2-7
length: 13
V: TRBV7-9
size: once
D: TRBD1
CDR3: CASSFSDRDEQYF
DNA: TGTGCCAGCAGCTTCTCCGACAGGGACGAGCAGTACTTC

J: TRBJ2-1
length: 13
V: TRBV2
size: -
D: TRBD2
CDR3: CASGRASIYEQFF
DNA: TGTGCCAGCGGGAGGGCCTCGATCTATGAGCAGTTCTTC

J: TRBJ1-5
length: 13
V: TRBV7-9
size: -
D: TRBD1
CDR3: CASNGQGGQPQHF
DNA: TGTGCCAGCAACGGACAGGGCGGACAGCCCCAGCATTTT

J: TRBJ2-2
length: 15
V: TRBV7-2
size: -
D: TRBD2
CDR3: CASSPQGASGGELFF
DNA: TGTGCCAGCAGCCCCCAAGGGGCTAGCGGTGGGGAGCTGTTTTTT

J: TRBJ2-6
length: 15
V: TRBV30
size: -
D: TRBD1
CDR3: CAWSPGGSGANVLTF
DNA: TGTGCCTGGAGTCCAGGGGGCTCTGGGGCCAACGTCCTGACTTTC

J: TRBJ1-2
length: 13
V: TRBV2
size: -
D: -
CDR3: CASSVDFNYGYTF
DNA: TGTGCCAGCAGTGTTGATTTTAACTATGGCTACACCTTC

J: TRBJ1-2
length: 12
V: TRBV28
size: -
D: -
CDR3: CASNPRTHGYTF
DNA: TGTGCCAGCAACCCCAGAACCCATGGCTACACCTTC

J: TRBJ1-1
length: 13
V: TRBV11-2
size: once
D: -
CDR3: CASSLDVDSEAFF
DNA: TGTGCCAGCAGCTTAGACGTAGATAGTGAAGCTTTCTTT

J: TRBJ1-3
length: 14
V: TRBV7-9
size: -
D: TRBD1
CDR3: CASSLTGAGNTIYF
DNA: TGTGCCAGCAGCTTAACAGGGGCTGGAAACACCATATATTTT

J: TRBJ2-1
length: 16
V: TRBV21-1
size: -
D: -
CDR3: CASSKISSLADNEQFF
DNA: TGTGCCAGCAGCAAAATCTCATCTCTAGCAGACAATGAGCAGTTCTTC

J: TRBJ1-2
length: 13
V: TRBV6-1
size: -
D: -
CDR3: CASNRQEMRGYTF
DNA: TGTGCCAGCAATAGACAGGAGATGAGGGGCTACACCTTC

J: TRBJ2-3
length: 14
V: TRBV6-5
size: few
D: -
CDR3: CASSSNLGTDTQYF
DNA: TGTGCCAGCAGTTCGAATCTAGGGACCGATACGCAGTATTTT

J: TRBJ1-2
length: 13
V: TRBV29-1
size: -
D: TRBD1
CDR3: CSVEIGSGGGYTF
DNA: TGCAGCGTTGAGATCGGGTCAGGGGGTGGCTACACCTTC

J: TRBJ1-1
length: 13
V: TRBV9
size: once
D: -
CDR3: CASSVTMNTEAFF
DNA: TGTGCCAGCAGCGTAACGATGAACACTGAAGCTTTCTTT

J: TRBJ1-4
length: 14
V: TRBV30
size: -
D: TRBD1
CDR3: CAWSEDRAREKLFF
DNA: TGTGCCTGGAGTGAAGACAGGGCAAGGGAAAAACTGTTTTTT

J: TRBJ2-3
length: 16
V: TRBV19
size: -
D: TRBD2
CDR3: CASREPGTSTSDTQYF
DNA: TGTGCCAGTAGAGAACCCGGGACTAGCACCTCAGATACGCAGTATTTT

J: TRBJ2-3
length: 16
V: TRBV7-2
size: -
D: -
CDR3: CASTLLPGDSTDTQYF
DNA: TGTGCCAGCACTCTCCTGCCAGGGGATAGCACAGATACGCAGTATTTT

J: TRBJ1-1
length: 14
V: TRBV30
size: few
D: -
CDR3: CAWSVTSVNTEAFF
DNA: TGTGCCTGGAGCGTGACCTCGGTGAACACTGAAGCTTTCTTT

J: TRBJ2-7
length: 15
V: TRBV4-2
size: -
D: TRBD2
CDR3: CASSQGLAETYEQYF
DNA: TGTGCCAGCAGCCAAGGACTAGCGGAAACCTACGAGCAGTACTTC

J: TRBJ2-3
length: 16
V: TRBV11-2
size: few
D: TRBD1
CDR3: CASSLVTGQGDDTQYF
DNA: TGTGCCAGCAGCTTAGTAACAGGGCAGGGGGACGATACGCAGTATTTT

J: TRBJ2-7
length: 14
V: TRBV10-2
size: few
D: TRBD2
CDR3: CASRTSGGAYEQYF
DNA: TGCGCCAGCCGAACTAGCGGGGGGGCCTACGAGCAGTACTTC

J: TRBJ1-2
length: 16
V: TRBV5-1
size: once
D: TRBD1
CDR3: CASSLPLTGDAYGYTF
DNA: TGCGCCAGCAGCTTGCCCCTTACAGGGGACGCTTATGGCTACACCTTC

J: TRBJ1-1
length: 16
V: TRBV5-1
size: -
D: -
CDR3: CASSLEGTLGDTEAFF
DNA: TGCGCCAGCAGCTTGGAGGGCACCCTGGGCGACACTGAAGCTTTCTTT

J: TRBJ1-3
length: 14
V: TRBV7-2
size: -
D: -
CDR3: CASQTPSSGNTIYF
DNA: TGTGCCAGTCAGACACCCTCCTCTGGAAACACCATATATTTT

J: TRBJ2-1
length: 14
V: TRBV18
size: -
D: -
CDR3: CASSPSEGTGEQFF
DNA: TGTGCCAGCTCTCCCAGCGAGGGAACGGGTGAGCAGTTCTTC

J: TRBJ2-5
length: 11
V: TRBV20-1
size: -
D: -
CDR3: CSASGQETQYF
DNA: TGCAGTGCTAGTGGCCAAGAGACCCAGTACTTC

J: TRBJ1-5
length: 13
V: TRBV2
size: large
D: -
CDR3: CASSEGAQQPQHF
DNA: TGTGCCAGCAGTGAAGGGGCACAGCAGCCCCAGCATTTT

J: TRBJ2-3
length: 13
V: TRBV27
size: -
D: -
CDR3: CASSLTQDQPQYF
DNA: TGTGCCAGCAGTTTAACCCAGGACCAGCCCCAGTATTTT

J: TRBJ1-1
length: 14
V: TRBV18
size: -
D: -
CDR3: CASSPPNRNTEAFF
DNA: TGTGCCAGCTCACCCCCGAACAGGAACACTGAAGCTTTCTTT

J: TRBJ2-7
length: 17
V: TRBV11-3
size: -
D: -
CDR3: CASSLEVSSFISYEQYF
DNA: TGTGCCAGCAGCTTAGAAGTCTCGAGTTTTATCTCCTACGAGCAGTACTTC

J: TRBJ1-2
length: 12
V: TRBV28
size: -
D: -
CDR3: CASTLRVYGYTF
DNA: TGTGCCAGCACCCTGCGGGTCTATGGCTACACCTTC

J: TRBJ1-2
length: 11
V: TRBV7-2
size: -
D: -
CDR3: CASSAGPSPAF
DNA: TGTGCCAGCAGCGCCGGACCGTCTCCCGCCTTC

J: TRBJ2-7
length: 15
V: TRBV6-6
size: -
D: TRBD1
CDR3: CASRGWDRGPDEQYF
DNA: TGTGCCAGCAGAGGCTGGGACAGGGGCCCGGACGAGCAGTACTTC

J: TRBJ2-2
length: 17
V: TRBV7-7
size: once
D: -
CDR3: CASSLGGGGEDTGELFF
DNA: TGTGCTAGCAGCTTAGGGGGCGGAGGGGAAGACACCGGGGAGCTGTTTTTT

J: TRBJ2-7
length: 13
V: TRBV2
size: -
D: -
CDR3: CASSDTKSYEQYF
DNA: TGTGCCAGCAGTGACACCAAATCCTACGAGCAGTACTTC

J: TRBJ2-5
length: 14
V: TRBV4-1
size: -
D: -
CDR3: CASSQGGEQETQYF
DNA: TGCGCCAGCAGCCAAGGCGGGGAACAAGAGACCCAGTACTTC

J: TRBJ1-4
length: 16
V: TRBV4-1
size: -
D: -
CDR3: CASSQGFMASNEKLFF
DNA: TGCGCCAGCAGCCAAGGTTTTATGGCGTCAAATGAAAAACTGTTTTTT

J: TRBJ2-5
length: 15
V: TRBV9
size: -
D: -
CDR3: CASSVGDRLQETQYF
DNA: TGTGCCAGCAGCGTAGGCGACAGGCTACAAGAGACCCAGTACTTC

J: TRBJ2-5
length: 13
V: TRBV6-5
size: -
D: -
CDR3: CASSRDSEETQYF
DNA: TGTGCCAGCAGCCGAGACAGCGAAGAGACCCAGTACTTC

J: TRBJ2-7
length: 16
V: TRBV5-4
size: -
D: TRBD2
CDR3: CASSSDLAGASYEQYF
DNA: TGTGCCAGCAGCTCAGATCTAGCGGGGGCCTCCTACGAGCAGTACTTC

J: TRBJ1-4
length: 15
V: TRBV9
size: -
D: -
CDR3: CASSVAEGSGEKLFF
DNA: TGTGCCAGCAGCGTAGCTGAAGGGTCAGGGGAAAAACTGTTTTTT

J: TRBJ2-2
length: 14
V: TRBV19
size: -
D: TRBD2
CDR3: CASKSAGEAGELFF
DNA: TGTGCCAGTAAATCCGCGGGAGAGGCCGGGGAGCTGTTTTTT

J: TRBJ2-7
length: 14
V: TRBV28
size: -
D: -
CDR3: CASSSGREPYEQYF
DNA: TGTGCCAGCAGTTCGGGACGAGAACCTTACGAGCAGTACTTC

J: TRBJ1-2
length: 13
V: TRBV2
size: -
D: -
CDR3: CASSSASSIGYTF
DNA: TGTGCCAGCAGTTCGGCATCCAGTATCGGCTACACCTTC

J: TRBJ1-4
length: 15
V: TRBV5-6
size: -
D: -
CDR3: CASSLAGGANEKLFF
DNA: TGTGCCAGCAGCTTGGCCGGGGGGGCTAATGAAAAACTGTTTTTT

J: TRBJ2-1
length: 15
V: TRBV5-1
size: -
D: TRBD2
CDR3: CASSSTAAGRNEQFF
DNA: TGCGCCAGCAGCTCCACCGCAGCGGGGCGGAATGAGCAGTTCTTC

J: TRBJ1-2
length: 9
V: TRBV20-1
size: -
D: -
CDR3: CSARNGYTF
DNA: TGCAGTGCTAGAAATGGCTACACCTTC

J: TRBJ1-6
length: 13
V: TRBV5-4
size: -
D: -
CDR3: CASSLEQNSPLHF
DNA: TGTGCCAGCAGCTTGGAACAGAATTCACCCCTCCACTTT

J: TRBJ2-7
length: 13
V: TRBV15
size: -
D: -
CDR3: CATSQGGVYEQYF
DNA: TGTGCCACCAGCCAGGGAGGCGTGTACGAGCAGTACTTC

J: TRBJ2-7
length: 18
V: TRBV2
size: -
D: -
CDR3: CASSGQTHSGGGHYEQYF
DNA: TGTGCCAGCAGTGGCCAGACACACTCAGGTGGTGGCCACTACGAGCAGTACTTC

J: TRBJ2-1
length: 16
V: TRBV28
size: -
D: TRBD2
CDR3: CASSQPGLADYNEQFF
DNA: TGTGCCAGCAGTCAGCCGGGACTAGCGGATTACAATGAGCAGTTCTTC